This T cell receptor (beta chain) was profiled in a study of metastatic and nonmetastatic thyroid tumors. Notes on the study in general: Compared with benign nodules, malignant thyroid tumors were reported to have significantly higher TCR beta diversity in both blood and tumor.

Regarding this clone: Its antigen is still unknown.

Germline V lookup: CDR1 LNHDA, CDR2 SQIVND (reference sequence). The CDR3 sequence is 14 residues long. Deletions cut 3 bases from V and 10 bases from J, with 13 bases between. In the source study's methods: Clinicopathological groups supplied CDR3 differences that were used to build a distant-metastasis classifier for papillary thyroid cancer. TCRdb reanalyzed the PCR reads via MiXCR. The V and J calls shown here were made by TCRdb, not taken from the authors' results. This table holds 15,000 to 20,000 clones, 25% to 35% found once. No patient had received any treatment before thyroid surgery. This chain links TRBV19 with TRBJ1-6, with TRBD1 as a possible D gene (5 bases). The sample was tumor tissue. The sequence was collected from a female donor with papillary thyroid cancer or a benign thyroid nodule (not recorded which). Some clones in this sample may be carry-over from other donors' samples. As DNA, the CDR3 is TGTGCCAGTAGTATCTCAGACAGTTCGTCACCCCTCCACTTT. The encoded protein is CASSISDSSSPLHF.